Reported below is one TCR beta chain. The antigen is undetermined. Germline V gives CDR1 DFQATT, CDR2 SNEGSKA (reference sequence). V was pared by 6 bases and J by 1 base, with 6 bases between. The CDR3 is made up of 12 amino acids. These data come from a study of neurological immune-mediated disorders. The team produced cDNA through 5'RACE using 10-nucleotide random UMIs. Each CDR3 protein gets one entry after TCRdb re-called the 5' RACE reads with MiXCR. The table records 50,000 or so distinct CDR3 sequences, roughly 3.5% of them present only once. Study observations and caveats: No expanded-clone CDR3 amino acid sequence recurred across subjects, suggesting private TCR-beta repertoires. Expansion of TCR clones was greatest in HTLV-1-associated myelopathy and smallest in multiple sclerosis, where it fell below that of healthy controls. Repertoires from 18 of 34 multiple sclerosis patients grouped phylogenetically into a related-CDR3 cluster, suggesting a possible signature.

The chain has TRBV20-1 and TRBJ2-2, with D unresolved. Sample: PBMCs. The TCR comes from a man aged 30 to 39 with multiple sclerosis. DNA of the CDR3: TGCAGTGCCGATAAGAACACCGGGGAGCTGTTTTTT. Translation: CSADKNTGELFF.